This TCR beta chain comes out of a study of cytomegalovirus exposure and HLA in healthy donors. Study background: Assignment to the Caucasian-associated ancestry cluster applied to roughly 80% of the approximately 420 genotyped donors.

Study results and limitations: The listing of approximately 160 TCR beta chains classed them as cytomegalovirus-associated.

A word on this clone: Its antigen remains unidentified.

PCR was performed using 60 Vbeta and 13 Jbeta primers. Per the study methods: Roughly 83 million unique TCR beta chains, 10 million to 13 million of them shared, were counted by a later analysis. Method: immunoSEQ multiplex PCR; TCRdb's copy keeps in-frame clones and lacks some. Clone size and V and J calls were adopted from that table, with D and trimming inferred from the DNA. The repertoire has roughly 170,000 clones, about 77% of them found once; the top ten carry 1.3%. There are 17 residues in the CDR3. CDR1 LGHNA and CDR2 YNFKEQ come from the germline V gene. V shed 0 bases, J shed 11 bases, and the junction held 17 bases outside the gene matches.

This clonotype was obtained from a man aged 30 to 45 in good health and CMV-seronegative. The chain combines TRBV4-2 with TRBJ2-5; 8 nucleotides line up with TRBD2. The sequencing input was PBMCs. The CDR3 reads CASSQDLGSGARGEQYF. The CDR3 nucleotides are TGTGCCAGCAGCCAAGATCTGGGTAGCGGGGCTAGGGGGGAGCAGTACTTC.